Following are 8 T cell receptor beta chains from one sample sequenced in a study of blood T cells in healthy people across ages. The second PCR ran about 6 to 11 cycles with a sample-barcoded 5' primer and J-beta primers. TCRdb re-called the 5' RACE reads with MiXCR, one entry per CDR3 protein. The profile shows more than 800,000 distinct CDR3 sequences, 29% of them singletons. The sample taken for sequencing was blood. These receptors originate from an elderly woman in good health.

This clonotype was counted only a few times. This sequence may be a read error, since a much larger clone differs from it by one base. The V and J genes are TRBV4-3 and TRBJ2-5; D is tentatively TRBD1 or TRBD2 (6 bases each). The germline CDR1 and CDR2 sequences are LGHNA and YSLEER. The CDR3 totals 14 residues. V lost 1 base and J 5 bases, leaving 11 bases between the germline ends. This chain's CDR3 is CASSQAVGGETQYF. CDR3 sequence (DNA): TGCGCCAGCAGCCAAGCAGTAGGGGGGGAGACCCAGTACTTC.

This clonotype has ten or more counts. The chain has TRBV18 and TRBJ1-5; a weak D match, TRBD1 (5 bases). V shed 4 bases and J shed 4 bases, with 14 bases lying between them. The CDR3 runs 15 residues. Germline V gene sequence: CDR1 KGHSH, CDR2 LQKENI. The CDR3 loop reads CASSLVGTPNQPQHF. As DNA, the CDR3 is TGTGCCAGCTCACTAGTAGGGACTCCGAATCAGCCCCAGCATTTT. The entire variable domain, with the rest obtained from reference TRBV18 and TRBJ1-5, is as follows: NAGVMQNPRHLVRRRGQEARLRCSPMKGHSHVYWYRQLPEEGLKFMVYLQKENIIDESGMPKERFSAEFPKEGPSILRIQQVVRGDSAAYFCASSLVGTPNQPQHFGDGTRLSIL.

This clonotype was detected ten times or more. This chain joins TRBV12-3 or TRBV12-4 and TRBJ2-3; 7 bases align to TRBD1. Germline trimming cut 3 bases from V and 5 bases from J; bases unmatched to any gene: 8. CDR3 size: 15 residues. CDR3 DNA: TGTGCCAGCAGTTTTGAGGGGGCTCGGGTAGATACGCAGTATTTT. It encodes CASSFEGARVDTQYF.

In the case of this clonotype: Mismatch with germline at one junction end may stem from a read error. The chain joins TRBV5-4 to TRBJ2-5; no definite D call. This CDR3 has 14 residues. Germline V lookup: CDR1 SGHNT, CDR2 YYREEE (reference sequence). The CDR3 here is CACSREWNQETQYF. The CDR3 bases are TGTGCCTGCAGCCGAGAATGGAACCAAGAGACCCAGTACTTC.

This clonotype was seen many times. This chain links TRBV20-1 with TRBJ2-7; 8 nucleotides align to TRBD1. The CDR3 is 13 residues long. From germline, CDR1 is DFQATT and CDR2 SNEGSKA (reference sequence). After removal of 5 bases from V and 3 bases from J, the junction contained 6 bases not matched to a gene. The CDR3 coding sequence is TGCAGTGCTCCGGACAGGGCTGGCTACGAGCAGTACTTC. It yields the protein CSAPDRAGYEQYF.

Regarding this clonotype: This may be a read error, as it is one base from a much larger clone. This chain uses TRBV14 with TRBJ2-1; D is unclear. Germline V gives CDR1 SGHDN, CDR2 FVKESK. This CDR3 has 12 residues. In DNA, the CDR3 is TGTGCCAGCAGCCAAGCATGGAATGAGCAGTTATTC. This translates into CASSQAWNEQLF.

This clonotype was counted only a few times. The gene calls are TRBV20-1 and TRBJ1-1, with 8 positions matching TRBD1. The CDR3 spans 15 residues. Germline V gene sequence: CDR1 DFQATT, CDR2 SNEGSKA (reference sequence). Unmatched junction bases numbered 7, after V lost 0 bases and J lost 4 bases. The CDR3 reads CSAREGTGGSTEAFF. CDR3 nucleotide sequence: TGCAGTGCTAGAGAAGGTACAGGGGGAAGCACTGAAGCTTTCTTT.

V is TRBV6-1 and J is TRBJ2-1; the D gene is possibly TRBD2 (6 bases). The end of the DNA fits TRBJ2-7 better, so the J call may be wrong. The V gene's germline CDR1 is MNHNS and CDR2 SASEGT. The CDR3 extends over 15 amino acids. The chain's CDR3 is CASNPYGSSYNEQYF. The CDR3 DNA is TGTGCCAGCAACCCGTACGGGAGCTCCTACAATGAGCAGTACTTC.